Sequencing of this T cell receptor beta chain was carried out in a study of blood T cell repertoires in COVID-19. Enrolled through a virtual design, the participants were between 18 and 89 years of age and came from under 30 US areas. Authors' data handling: By means of reference gene primer amplification, nucleated cell counts were estimated. Here immunoSEQ multiplex PCR was the method, and the copy in TCRdb shows in-frame clones only, minus some. The V and J calls and clone size are taken from that table; D and trimming were inferred from the DNA. The data hold roughly 240,000 clones, with approximately 90% observed a single time. CDR3 size: 16 residues.

The chain is built from TRBV21-1 and TRBJ1-6. TRBV21-1 is given as a pseudogene. Sequencing was performed on PBMCs or T cells enriched from blood (not recorded which). The sequence was obtained from a woman between 35 and 50 years old with acute COVID-19. CDR3 sequence: CASSRVTGSSFPPLHF. The CDR3 DNA is TGTGCCAGCAGCCGCGTTACCGGGTCCTCTTTTCCACCCCTCCACTTT.